This entry lists 27 T cell receptor beta chains sequenced from one sample in a study of blood T cell repertoires in COVID-19. Clones were sequenced by immunoSEQ multiplex PCR, and TCRdb holds only the in-frame ones, with some missing. The repertoire consists of some 89,000 clones, with roughly nine tenths occurring once and the leading ten covering 1.5% to 2%. The sample comprised peripheral blood. These receptors originate from a man aged 55 to 69 with acute or convalescent COVID-19.

The chain couples TRBV5-6 to TRBJ2-5, with no clear D. Trimming pared 0 bases from V and 1 base from J, leaving 10 bases between. The CDR3 has 15 residues. The germline gives CDR1 SGHDT, CDR2 YYEEEE. The CDR3 nucleotides read TGTGCCAGCAGCTTGGAGGAGCATCTCCAAGAGACCCAGTACTTC. Translating gives CASSLEEHLQETQYF.

The chain recombines TRBV29-1 with TRBJ1-4; D not certain. The CDR3 is made up of 14 amino acids. Germline V gene sequence: CDR1 SQVTM, CDR2 ANQGSEA. V lost 4 bases and J 8 bases, leaving 17 bases between the germline ends. The CDR3 nucleotides are TGCAGCGTTGGTATCAATCGACTAGGGGAAAAACTGTTTTTT. Translation: CSVGINRLGEKLFF.

The chain recombines TRBV7-9 with TRBJ2-1; 11 bases line up with TRBD2. After removal of 7 bases from V and 9 bases from J, the junction contained 17 bases not matched to a gene. CDR3 length: 17 amino acids. From germline, CDR1 is SEHNR and CDR2 FQNEAQ (reference sequence). The CDR3 bases are TGTGCCAGCACAGATCTAGCGGGGGGTATGATTCCGGGTGAGCAGTTCTTC. Amino acid sequence: CASTDLAGGMIPGEQFF. The complete variable domain, with remaining parts taken from reference TRBV7-9 and TRBJ2-1, reads DTGVSQNPRHKITKRGQNVTFRCDPISEHNRLYWYRQTLGQGPEFLTYFQNEAQLEKSRLLSDRFSAERPKGSFSTLEIQRTEQGDSAMYLCASTDLAGGMIPGEQFFGPGTRLTVL.

This chain joins TRBV7-9 and TRBJ1-1; TRBD1 aligns across 7 bases. With 4 bases clipped from V and 3 bases from J, the junction kept 5 bases outside the gene matches. The CDR3 extends over 14 amino acids. Germline V gives CDR1 SEHNR, CDR2 FQNEAQ (reference sequence). In nucleotides, the CDR3 is TGTGCCAGCAGCTCGGGACAGCAATACACTGAAGCTTTCTTT. This encodes CASSSGQQYTEAFF. The full variable domain, with the rest looked up from reference TRBV7-9 and TRBJ1-1, is DTGVSQNPRHKITKRGQNVTFRCDPISEHNRLYWYRQTLGQGPEFLTYFQNEAQLEKSRLLSDRFSAERPKGSFSTLEIQRTEQGDSAMYLCASSSGQQYTEAFFGQGTRLTVV.

The CDR3 loop reads CASSVGTSAYNEQFF. CDR3 sequence (DNA): TGTGCCAGCAGCGTAGGTACTAGCGCCTACAATGAGCAGTTCTTC. The chain combines TRBV9 with TRBJ2-1, with 7 bases fitting TRBD2. V lost 0 bases to trimming and J lost 2 bases; unmatched junction nucleotides: 2. The CDR3 consists of 15 residues. Looked up from germline, CDR1 is SGDLS and CDR2 is YYNGEE.

The count of this clone is one. CDR3 residues: CASSIGGTNTEAFF. The CDR3 nucleotides read TGTGCCAGTAGTATTGGGGGGACGAACACTGAAGCTTTCTTT. V gene TRBV19 combines with J gene TRBJ1-1; the D gene is possibly TRBD1 (5 bases). CDR3 size: 14 residues. Trimming cost V 3 bases and J 1 base, with 9 bases left between them. The V gene's germline CDR1 is LNHDA and CDR2 SQIVND (reference sequence).

The chain combines TRBV6-5 with TRBJ1-4; possibly TRBD1 for D (6 bases). With 7 bases removed from V and 7 bases from J, the gap between germline ends came to 16 bases. The CDR3 is made up of 14 amino acids. Germline V gene sequence: CDR1 MNHEY, CDR2 SVGAGI. This CDR3 is CASTLGGAGEKLFF. The DNA for the CDR3 is TGTGCCAGCACCCTAGGGGGGGCAGGTGAAAAACTGTTTTTT.

The chain combines TRBV5-1 with TRBJ1-1; no firm D call. V was cut by 0 bases and J by 0 bases, with 9 bases left in between. Per germline, CDR1 SGHRS and CDR2 YFSETQ. CDR3 length: 15 residues. The CDR3, as DNA: TGCGCCAGCAGCTTGGTCGGGGTTGTGAACACTGAAGCTTTCTTT. Its protein is CASSLVGVVNTEAFF.

The rearrangement joins TRBV6-5 to TRBJ1-1, with 9 bases lining up with TRBD1. Germline V gene sequence: CDR1 MNHEY, CDR2 SVGAGI. V lost 2 bases and J lost 7; bases outside the gene matches: 11. This CDR3 comprises 16 residues. Here the CDR3 reads CASSYRSRQGVIEAFF. CDR3 in DNA: TGTGCCAGCAGTTACCGATCCCGACAGGGGGTCATTGAAGCTTTCTTT.

The rearrangement joins TRBV18 to TRBJ2-7; TRBD2 might be the D (5 bases). V was pared by 4 bases and J by 3 bases, with 10 bases between. The CDR3 length is 13 residues. Germline V gene sequence: CDR1 KGHSH, CDR2 LQKENI. As DNA, the CDR3 is TGTGCCAGCTCACTGAACCGGGACTACGAGCAGTACGTC. Protein sequence: CASSLNRDYEQYV.

This rearrangement joins TRBV19 to TRBJ2-1; 16 nucleotides line up with TRBD2. The V and J ends lost 6 bases and 9 bases, in that order; junction bases with no gene match: 5. This CDR3 spans 15 amino acids. The germline CDR1 and CDR2 sequences are LNHDA and SQIVND (reference sequence). The CDR3 region has the DNA TGTGCCAGTAGCGCCGGGACTAGCGGGGGGGGTGAGCAGTTCTTC. It encodes CASSAGTSGGGEQFF.

This chain connects TRBV6-5 to TRBJ1-1; unclear D gene. The CDR3 extends over 15 amino acids. Per germline, CDR1 MNHEY and CDR2 SVGAGI. The V gene lost 0 bases and the J gene lost 0 bases, with 8 bases spanning the gap. The CDR3 DNA follows: TGTGCCAGCAGTTACTCGGCATACATGAACACTGAAGCTTTCTTT. Residues: CASSYSAYMNTEAFF.

This clone was picked up one time. This rearrangement joins TRBV6-2 or TRBV6-3 to TRBJ1-2; D not resolved. V lost 6 bases and J 2 bases, leaving 19 bases between the germline ends. The germline gives CDR1 MNHEY, CDR2 SVGEGT. The CDR3 covers 16 residues. CDR3 region: CASSSEGSTGNYGYTF. The CDR3 DNA is TGTGCCAGCAGCTCGGAGGGTTCGACGGGAAACTATGGCTACACCTTC.

The J gene is TRBJ2-3, the V gene TRBV30, with 11 bases lining up with TRBD1. Germline values: CDR1 GTSNPN, CDR2 SVGIG (reference sequence). The ends lost 0 bases at V and 4 bases at J; junction bases unmatched: 3. The length of the CDR3 is 15 residues. This CDR3 is CAWSVRTGGADTQYF. The CDR3, as DNA: TGTGCCTGGAGTGTTAGGACAGGGGGCGCAGATACGCAGTATTTT.

V and J are TRBV6-5 and TRBJ1-1, with TRBD1 as a possible D gene (6 bases). V was pared by 2 bases and J by 1 base, with 11 bases between. Germline V gene data show CDR1 as MNHEY and CDR2 as SVGAGI. CDR3 length: 15 amino acids. CDR3 in DNA: TGTGCCAGCAGTTACGATACAGGGACGAACACTGAAGCTTTCTTT. This sequence encodes CASSYDTGTNTEAFF.

The V call is TRBV30, the J call TRBJ2-3, with TRBD2 matching 12 bases. The V gene's germline CDR1 is GTSNPN and CDR2 SVGIG (reference sequence). The CDR3 sequence is 17 residues long. Germline trimming cut 2 bases from V and 9 bases from J; bases unmatched to any gene: 15. The CDR3 sequence: CAWSWQGLAGGVETQYF. The CDR3, as DNA: TGTGCCTGGAGTTGGCAGGGACTAGCGGGTGGGGTTGAGACGCAGTATTTT.

The gene calls are TRBV18 and TRBJ2-1; TRBD1 matches 10 bases. Germline loops: CDR1 KGHSH, CDR2 LQKENI. This CDR3 contains 15 residues. J lost 3 bases, V lost 4 bases, and 3 bases had no gene match. The CDR3 DNA sequence: TGTGCCAGCTCACTTCGGACAGGGGGCTACAATGAGCAGTTCTTC. Encoded protein: CASSLRTGGYNEQFF. The whole variable domain, remainder taken from reference TRBV18 and TRBJ2-1, is NAGVMQNPRHLVRRRGQEARLRCSPMKGHSHVYWYRQLPEEGLKFMVYLQKENIIDESGMPKERFSAEFPKEGPSILRIQQVVRGDSAAYFCASSLRTGGYNEQFFGPGTRLTVL.

V and J are TRBV6-5 and TRBJ1-2, with D perhaps TRBD1 (6 bases). Germline assignment: CDR1 MNHEY and CDR2 SVGAGI. The CDR3 spans 15 residues. Trimming took 8 bases from V and 0 from J, leaving 16 bases between them. DNA of the CDR3: TGTGCCAGCCGCCAAACAGGGACCTCTAACTATGGCTACACCTTC. Amino acids: CASRQTGTSNYGYTF.

This clone was observed once. The chain is built from TRBV5-1 and TRBJ2-3; 14 nucleotides agree with TRBD2. The CDR3 extends over 19 amino acids. After removal of 0 bases from V and 2 bases from J, the junction contained 8 bases not matched to a gene. Germline CDR1 is SGHRS and CDR2 is YFSETQ. CDR3 region: CASSLARLAGGISTDTQYF. The CDR3 coding sequence is TGCGCCAGCAGCTTGGCCAGACTAGCGGGGGGGATCTCCACAGATACGCAGTATTTT.

V usage is TRBV18 and J usage is TRBJ1-1, with 10 bases fitting TRBD1. With 0 bases clipped from V and 0 bases from J, the junction kept 7 bases outside the gene matches. The CDR3 is 18 amino acids. Germline V CDR1 and CDR2: KGHSH, LQKENI. CDR3: CASSPPGQGSQMNTEAFF. CDR3 DNA: TGTGCCAGCTCACCACCGGGACAGGGGTCACAAATGAACACTGAAGCTTTCTTT.

The chain couples TRBV30 to TRBJ1-2, with D possibly TRBD1 on 5 matching bases. This CDR3 spans 15 amino acids. The V gene lost 4 bases and the J gene lost 0 bases, with 15 bases spanning the gap. CDR1 and CDR2 (germline): GTSNPN, SVGIG (reference sequence). This chain's CDR3 is CAWNAPAGANYGYTF. DNA for the CDR3: TGTGCCTGGAATGCTCCTGCGGGGGCTAACTATGGCTACACCTTC.

The chain recombines TRBV5-4 with TRBJ1-2; the match to TRBD1 covers 8 bases. The germline CDR1 and CDR2 sequences are SGHNT and YYREEE (reference sequence). The CDR3 covers 17 residues. Trimming cost V 6 bases and J 4 bases; bases outside gene matches: 17. CDR3 amino acids: CASTLDLDYTGGYGYTF. In DNA, the CDR3 is TGTGCCAGCACCTTAGACCTCGACTACACAGGGGGCTATGGCTACACCTTC.

The J gene is TRBJ2-1, the V gene TRBV5-8; D may be TRBD1 (6 bases). The CDR3 spans 15 residues. Germline V lookup: CDR1 SGHTS, CDR2 YDEGEE. V lost 4 bases and J lost 9, with 20 bases in between. CDR3 residues: CASSGTGTTISEQFF. CDR3 sequence (DNA): TGTGCCAGCAGCGGTACCGGGACAACTATTAGTGAGCAGTTCTTC.

This clone was counted once. This chain uses TRBV5-1 with TRBJ2-5; TRBD2 is a possible D gene (7 bases). Germline loops: CDR1 SGHRS, CDR2 YFSETQ. The CDR3 has 14 amino acids. Trimming took off 6 bases at V and 1 base at J, with 13 bases between the two ends. CDR3 protein: CASKGGGGQETQYF. The DNA of the CDR3 is TGCGCCAGCAAGGGGGGCGGGGGCCAAGAGACCCAGTACTTC.

The chain uses TRBV3-1 (or the pseudogene TRBV3-2) and TRBJ1-1; D not resolved. The CDR3 is 15 amino acids. V shed 0 bases and J shed 11 bases, with 19 bases lying between them. CDR1 is LGHDT, CDR2 YNNKEL, per germline (reference sequence). The CDR3 sequence is CASSQENGLLSLAFF. The CDR3 coding sequence is TGTGCCAGCAGCCAAGAGAACGGGTTACTCTCTCTCGCTTTCTTT.

Written as DNA, the CDR3 is TGTGCCAGCAGTTTAGCGGTGCATACTGAAGCTTTCTTT. Encoded protein: CASSLAVHTEAFF. The gene calls are TRBV28 and TRBJ1-1; no firm D call. There are 13 residues in the CDR3. V was trimmed by 2 bases and J by 5 bases, leaving 9 bases between them. Germline CDR1 and CDR2: MDHEN and SYDVKM.

This clone was found a few times. This chain links TRBV6-6 with TRBJ1-6; TRBD1 matches at 12 bases. The germline gives CDR1 MNHNY, CDR2 SVGAGI (reference sequence). V dropped 8 bases and J dropped 2; count of bases not matched to a gene: 13. The CDR3 covers 19 residues. CDR3 in amino acids: CASGPGTGGGIPYNSPLHF. CDR3 bases: TGTGCCAGCGGTCCCGGGACAGGGGGCGGTATACCCTATAATTCACCCCTCCACTTT.